This T cell receptor (beta chain) was recorded in a study of T cell responses to AZD1222 COVID-19 vaccine (dated by TCRdb to the early 2020s). With regard to the full study: AZD1222 recipients whose second dose came at about 4 weeks and those whose second dose came at about 12 weeks were combined into one group, since spike-specific TCR depth and breadth did not differ between the two schedules. A total of about 230 trial participants underwent TCR sequencing, of whom some 210 received two doses of AZD1222 and roughly 25 received two doses of the MenACWY control vaccine. Trial participants were enrolled by age into 18-55, 56-69 and 70-plus year subgroups, with about 150, 27 and 61 TCR-sequenced participants respectively.

General conclusions and limits of the study: Because no day 14 peak-response samples were available, repertoires were characterized only after the peak T cell response. Participants were mostly white British, with more females than males. The authors suggested clonal diversity may have been underestimated. Conclusions about previously exposed vaccinees were limited because only a handful of AZD1222 recipients were SARS-CoV-2 seropositive at baseline. In the small 56-69-year group, the increase in depth fell short of significance, most likely because of low power. After two AZD1222 doses, both the breadth and the depth of spike-specific TCRs were significantly higher than at day 0 and than in MenACWY recipients. The whole spike protein was spanned by vaccine-associated CD4 TCRs, and dominant responses were seen in regions 160-218 and 743-854. Nearly half of unique spike-specific TCRs reportedly recognized epitopes outside regions mutated in the B.1.351 and B.1.1.7 variants.

The CDR3 regions of human TCRbeta chains were analyzed by immunosequencing. Under the source paper's analysis protocol: TCRs in the repertoires were compared against a reference library of SARS-CoV-2-specific TCRs that had been generated with the MIRA antigen-specificity platform. Breadth meant the fraction of unique TCRs that were SARS-CoV-2-associated, whereas depth meant the fraction of total T cells that were SARS-CoV-2-associated. Using the MIRA data, each spike-specific TCR was mapped to the spike region that the TCR reacts to and placed in a CD4 or CD8 class. Log10-transformed breadth and depth values were compared by one-way ANOVA with Sidak's multiple comparisons tests. TCRdb re-hosts the immuneACCESS table, in-frame sequences only. Its copies lack some clones; in the studies checked, an unresolved V gene accounts for under half of them, and the cause for the rest is not known. V, J and clone size reflect that table, while D and trimming were determined from the DNA. The sample table lists about 120,000 clones, approximately 90% of them with a count of one. Around 1.5% of the sample is held by the ten biggest clonotypes.

About this clone itself: Its antigen is currently not known. No base quality values were provided; no much bigger clone lies one nucleotide off.

What this sample's time point label stands for: baseline before first vaccination. Samples from vaccinated people were obtained from the UK trials COV001 and COV002, which included a single-blind randomized controlled phase 2/3 trial of AZD1222 (ChAdOx1 nCoV-19) in healthy adults. For TCRbeta chain sequencing, PBMC samples from trial participants were taken at day 0 and at day 28 after the second dose. The sequencing used peripheral blood, collected on day 0 of AZD1222 vaccination. The sequence was obtained from an adult in good health.

CDR3 protein: CASSLRQSSSGNTIYF. The base sequence is TGCGCCAGCAGCCTACGACAGTCAAGCTCTGGAAACACCATATATTTT. The sequence is built from TRBV4-1 and TRBJ1-3; possibly the D gene is TRBD1, per 5 matching bases. The CDR3 runs 16 amino acids, cysteine and phenylalanine included. Just CDR3 DNA is preserved here, 48 bases in frame from base 1. Cut back by 4 bases and 0 bases, the V and J ends lie 13 bases apart. From the germline V gene, CDR1 is MGHRA and CDR2 is YSYEKL.